This entry features one TCR beta chain sequence. The antigen remains unidentified. Researchers used 5'RACE with constant-segment primers to make TCR alpha and TCR beta cDNA libraries that carry sample barcodes and UMIs. TCRdb fed the 5' RACE reads into MiXCR, producing one record per CDR3 protein. The repertoire holds around 310,000 distinct CDR3 sequences, with 20% to 25% as singletons. Germline CDR1 is ENHRY and CDR2 is SYGVKD. The CDR3 has 14 amino acids. The trim removed 9 bases at V and 2 bases at J, leaving 8 bases unmatched. This sample is drawn from a study of T-cell memory formation after mild COVID-19. Study-level background: The two donors had largely donor-specific TCR clusters.

Whole-study results and caveats: From day 15 to 85, contracting clones were balanced between CD4 and CD8, whereas later expanders leaned toward CD4+.

The receptor's source is a young man who had mild COVID-19 (a few samples of this study predate the infection). Cell type and time point are not known. Material: PBMCs or a T cell subset sorted from them (not recorded which). The chain has TRBV10-3 and TRBJ2-3; 7 bases fit TRBD1. CDR3 loop: CAMWTGAFTDTQYF. In DNA, the CDR3 is TGTGCCATGTGGACAGGAGCCTTCACAGATACGCAGTATTTT.